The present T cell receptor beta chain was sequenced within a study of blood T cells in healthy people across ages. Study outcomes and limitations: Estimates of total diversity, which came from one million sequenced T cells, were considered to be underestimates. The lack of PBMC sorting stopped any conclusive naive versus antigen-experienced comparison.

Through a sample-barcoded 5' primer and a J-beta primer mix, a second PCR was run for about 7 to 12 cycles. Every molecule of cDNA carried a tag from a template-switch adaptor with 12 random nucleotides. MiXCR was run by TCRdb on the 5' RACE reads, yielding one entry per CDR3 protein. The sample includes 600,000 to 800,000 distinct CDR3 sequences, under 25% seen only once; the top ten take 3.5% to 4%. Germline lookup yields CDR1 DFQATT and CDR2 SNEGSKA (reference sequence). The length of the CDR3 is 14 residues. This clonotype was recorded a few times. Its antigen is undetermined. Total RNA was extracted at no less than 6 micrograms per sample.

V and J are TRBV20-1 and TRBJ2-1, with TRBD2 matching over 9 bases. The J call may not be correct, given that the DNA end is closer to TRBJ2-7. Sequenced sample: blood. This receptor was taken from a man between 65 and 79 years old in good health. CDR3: CSFSSGVVLYEQYF. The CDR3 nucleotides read TGCAGTTTTTCTAGCGGGGTTGTTCTATACGAGCAGTACTTC.